What follows are 22 T cell receptor beta chains derived from one specimen sequenced in a study of blood T cell repertoires in COVID-19. TCRdb's table, derived via immunoSEQ multiplex PCR, lists solely in-frame clones and lacks some. This sample carries approximately 38,000 clones, about 91% of them seen once, and the ten largest clones take almost 5%. Material for sequencing was peripheral blood. The receptor set was obtained from an older woman with active COVID-19.

The chain couples TRBV12-3 or TRBV12-4 to TRBJ2-5; 7 bases agree with TRBD1. Germline trimming cut 10 bases from V and 1 base from J; bases unmatched to any gene: 6. The CDR3 is made up of 13 amino acids. The CDR3 loop reads CATGQDLQETQYF. CDR3 sequence (DNA): TGTGCCACCGGACAGGACCTCCAAGAGACCCAGTACTTC.

The chain links TRBV11-3 to TRBJ2-1; D is unclear. The germline V gene has CDR1 SGHNT and CDR2 YENEEA. V was clipped by 2 bases and J by 7 bases, with 6 bases between them. This CDR3 has 12 residues. The CDR3 DNA reads TGTGCCAGCAGCTTAACGAGTAATGAGCAGTTCTTC. It yields the protein CASSLTSNEQFF. Drawing the rest from reference TRBV11-3 and TRBJ2-1, the complete variable domain is EAGVVQSPRYKIIEKKQPVAFWCNPISGHNTLYWYLQNLGQGPELLIRYENEEAVDDSQLPKDRFSAERLKGVDSTLKIQPAELGDSAVYLCASSLTSNEQFFGPGTRLTVL.

This clone has only one observation. The chain combines TRBV9 with TRBJ2-1; the match to TRBD2 covers 9 bases. Germline CDR1 and CDR2: SGDLS and YYNGEE. The V gene end was trimmed by 4 bases and the J gene end by 2 bases; junction bases not matched to a gene: 13. The CDR3 sequence is 18 residues long. The CDR3 DNA reads TGTGCCAGCAGCACACATCCACCGGGACTAGCCACCTACAATGAGCAGTTCTTC. Its protein product is CASSTHPPGLATYNEQFF.

The sample holds one count of this clone. The rearrangement links TRBV7-9 to TRBJ1-1, with 7 bases identical to TRBD1. This CDR3 is 14 amino acids long. Losses at the gene ends were 5 bases for V and 2 bases for J; bases not matched to a gene: 5. Germline V gene sequence: CDR1 SEHNR, CDR2 FQNEAQ (reference sequence). CDR3 sequence: CASSRQGGNTEAFF. CDR3 in DNA: TGTGCCAGCAGCCGTCAGGGGGGAAACACTGAAGCTTTCTTT.

J is TRBJ2-5 and V is TRBV19; 7 nucleotides align to TRBD1. The V gene's germline CDR1 is LNHDA and CDR2 SQIVND (reference sequence). The trim removed 1 base at V and 5 bases at J, leaving 10 bases unmatched. The CDR3 spans 16 residues. The CDR3 DNA is TGTGCCAGTAGTATAGGAGTAACAGGGGAAAGGGAGACCCAGTACTTC. As protein: CASSIGVTGERETQYF. Combining the CDR3 with reference TRBV19 and TRBJ2-5 gives the whole variable domain DGGITQSPKYLFRKEGQNVTLSCEQNLNHDAMYWYRQDPGQGLRLIYYSQIVNDFQKGDIAEGYSVSREKKESFPLTVTSAQKNPTAFYLCASSIGVTGERETQYFGPGTRLLVL.

This chain joins TRBV11-2 and TRBJ1-1; D remains ambiguous. The CDR3 is 16 residues long. Germline V lookup: CDR1 SGHAT, CDR2 FQNNGV. V lost 6 bases, J lost 2 bases, and 19 bases lay in between. The CDR3 spells CASSSLGGRRNTEAFF. Here the CDR3 DNA reads TGTGCCAGCAGTTCTCTCGGCGGGCGTAGAAACACTGAAGCTTTCTTT. The whole variable domain, remainder taken from reference TRBV11-2 and TRBJ1-1, is EAGVAQSPRYKIIEKRQSVAFWCNPISGHATLYWYQQILGQGPKLLIQFQNNGVVDDSQLPKDRFSAERLKGVDSTLKIQPAKLEDSAVYLCASSSLGGRRNTEAFFGQGTRLTVV.

The V and J genes are TRBV5-4 and TRBJ2-5; 7 bases align to TRBD2. V shed 4 bases and J 2 bases; nucleotides not matched to a gene: 11. The CDR3 has 16 amino acids. The germline V gene has CDR1 SGHNT and CDR2 YYREEE (reference sequence). CDR3 region: CASSTTGGGIQETQYF. Written as DNA, the CDR3 is TGTGCCAGCAGCACCACTGGCGGGGGAATACAAGAGACCCAGTACTTC.

This chain joins TRBV5-1 and TRBJ2-7; tentative D call: TRBD2 (6 bases). Trimming took 1 base from V and 7 from J, leaving 9 bases between them. Looked up from germline, CDR1 is SGHRS and CDR2 is YFSETQ. The CDR3 has 12 residues. The DNA for the CDR3 is TGCGCCAGCAGCTTGCCGGAGGGGGAGCAGTACTTC. Translated, it gives CASSLPEGEQYF.

This sequence joins TRBV19 and TRBJ2-1; 8 bases line up with TRBD2. The CDR3 is 15 residues long. The germline V gene encodes CDR1 LNHDA and CDR2 SQIVND (reference sequence). With 3 bases clipped from V and 5 bases from J, the junction kept 6 bases outside the gene matches. CDR3 in DNA: TGTGCCAGTAGTATTGTGCTAGCGGGTAACAATGAGCAGTTCTTC. Translated, it gives CASSIVLAGNNEQFF.

The chain joins TRBV6-4 to TRBJ1-1; 8 bases fit TRBD1. Germline-derived CDR1 and CDR2 are MRHNA and SNTAGT. With V trimmed by 6 bases and J by 5 bases, 8 bases remained unmatched. CDR3 length: 14 amino acids. For the CDR3, the DNA is TGTGCCAGCAGCCCGACAGGGGCAAATACTGAAGCTTTCTTT. Amino acid sequence: CASSPTGANTEAFF.

This rearrangement joins TRBV3-1 (or the pseudogene TRBV3-2) to TRBJ2-7; 8 bases are shared with TRBD1. Germline V gene sequence: CDR1 LGHDT, CDR2 YNNKEL (reference sequence). Trimming at V came to 4 bases and at J to 3 bases, leaving 8 bases not matched to a gene. The CDR3 is 15 residues long. CDR3: CASSPGQGGYYEQYF. Written as DNA, the CDR3 is TGTGCCAGCAGCCCTGGACAGGGTGGGTACTACGAGCAGTACTTC.

J is TRBJ1-1 and V is TRBV7-8; TRBD1 matches at 8 bases. V shed 2 bases, J shed 1 base, and the junction held 6 bases outside the gene matches. The CDR3 is made up of 16 amino acids. Germline-derived CDR1 and CDR2 are SGHVS and FQNEAQ. The CDR3 DNA sequence: TGTGCCAGCAGCTTACAGGGGGCGCCGGGGAACACTGAAGCTTTCTTT. The encoded protein is CASSLQGAPGNTEAFF. Variable domain in full (rest from reference TRBV7-8 and TRBJ1-1): GAGVSQSPRYKVAKRGQDVALRCDPISGHVSLFWYQQALGQGPEFLTYFQNEAQLDKSGLPSDRFFAERPEGSVSTLKIQRTQQEDSAVYLCASSLQGAPGNTEAFFGQGTRLTVV.

V and J are TRBV7-2 and TRBJ2-3; 12 bases are a match to TRBD2. Trimming cost V 2 bases and J 6 bases; bases outside gene matches: 3. There are 15 residues in the CDR3. In germline, CDR1 is SGHTA, CDR2 FQGNSA. This CDR3 reads CASSLLAGGADTQYF. Written as DNA, the CDR3 is TGTGCCAGCAGCTTACTAGCGGGGGGGGCTGATACGCAGTATTTT. The entire variable domain, with the rest obtained from reference TRBV7-2 and TRBJ2-3, is as follows: GAGVSQSPSNKVTEKGKDVELRCDPISGHTALYWYRQSLGQGLEFLIYFQGNSAPDKSGLPSDRFSAERTGGSVSTLTIQRTQQEDSAVYLCASSLLAGGADTQYFGPGTRLTVL.

This chain links TRBV12-5 with TRBJ2-7, with 8 bases lining up with TRBD2. V was pared by 9 bases and J by 0 bases, with 10 bases of the junction left unmatched. Germline assignment: CDR1 LGHNT and CDR2 FRNRAP. This CDR3 is built from 15 residues. CDR3 protein: CASQRREGLSYEQYF. CDR3 DNA: TGTGCTAGCCAACGCCGGGAGGGCCTCTCCTACGAGCAGTACTTC.

The CDR3 DNA sequence: TGTGCCAGCAGCCCCGGACTACCGGATACGCAGTATTTT. Amino acids: CASSPGLPDTQYF. The chain combines TRBV14 with TRBJ2-3, with D maybe TRBD2 (6 bases). The CDR3 loop spans 13 amino acids. Trimming took off 4 bases at V and 6 bases at J, with 11 bases between the two ends. Per the germline V gene, CDR1 is SGHDN and CDR2 is FVKESK.

V is TRBV5-8 and J is TRBJ2-3, with a tentative D call TRBD2 (6 bases). CDR1 is SGHTS and CDR2 is YDEGEE in the germline V gene. V was pared by 2 bases and J by 2 bases, with 15 bases between. CDR3 length: 16 amino acids. The CDR3 DNA reads as TGTGCCAGCAGCTTAAGGGAGCGGGCAATCACAGATACGCAGTATTTT. This encodes CASSLRERAITDTQYF.

The chain couples TRBV9 to TRBJ2-3; no definite D call. V shed 4 bases and J shed 0 bases, with 6 bases lying between them. Per germline, CDR1 SGDLS and CDR2 YYNGEE. There are 13 residues in the CDR3. Here the CDR3 reads CASSPTSTDTQYF. CDR3 nucleotides: TGTGCCAGCAGCCCAACTAGCACAGATACGCAGTATTTT. Variable domain in full (rest from reference TRBV9 and TRBJ2-3): DSGVTQTPKHLITATGQRVTLRCSPRSGDLSVYWYQQSLDQGLQFLIQYYNGEERAKGNILERFSAQQFPDLHSELNLSSLELGDSALYFCASSPTSTDTQYFGPGTRLTVL.

This chain links TRBV28 with TRBJ2-7; perhaps TRBD2 as D (6 bases). The V end lost 6 bases, the J end lost 3 bases, and 12 bases lay between the germline ends. CDR1 and CDR2 from the germline V gene are MDHEN and SYDVKM. The length of the CDR3 is 13 residues. Here the CDR3 reads CASSQTSNYEQYF. For the CDR3, the DNA is TGTGCCAGCAGCCAAACTAGCAACTACGAGCAGTACTTC.

The chain is built from TRBV5-1 and TRBJ1-4; D is possibly TRBD1 (6 bases). V was cut by 6 bases and J by 6 bases, with 15 bases left in between. The germline V gene encodes CDR1 SGHRS and CDR2 YFSETQ. The CDR3 has 14 amino acids. CDR3 DNA: TGCGCCAGCACCCTGACAGAGGGGGATGAAAAACTGTTTTTT. This translates into CASTLTEGDEKLFF.

For the CDR3, the DNA is TGTGCCAGCAGCCTCCTCGGTAGCGGGGGGCCGGGTGAGGAGCAGTACTTC. Translation: CASSLLGSGGPGEEQYF. The gene calls are TRBV4-2 and TRBJ2-7, with 10 positions matching TRBD2. The CDR3 has 17 amino acids. Per the germline V gene, CDR1 is LGHNA and CDR2 is YNFKEQ. Trimming cost V 4 bases and J 7 bases; bases outside gene matches: 16.

CDR3 protein: CATSDLRWETQYF. As DNA, the CDR3 is TGTGCCACCAGTGATTTGCGGTGGGAGACCCAGTACTTC. The genes are TRBV24-1 and TRBJ2-5; no definite D call. Trimming took 0 bases from V and 5 from J, leaving 6 bases between them. The CDR3 contains 13 residues. Germline assignment: CDR1 KGHDR and CDR2 SFDVKD.

This clone was recorded only once. The rearrangement links TRBV5-1 to TRBJ1-1, with 8 bases matching TRBD1. This CDR3 spans 16 amino acids. CDR1 is SGHRS, CDR2 YFSETQ, per germline. Germline trimming cut 4 bases from V and 1 base from J; bases unmatched to any gene: 9. The CDR3 DNA reads as TGCGCCAGCAGCCCAAGGGGGGGACAGGAGAACACTGAAGCTTTCTTT. Protein product: CASSPRGGQENTEAFF.